The T cell receptor beta chain described here comes from a study of blood T cell repertoires in COVID-19. Background on the study: Acute and convalescent COVID-19 samples came from the United States, Italy and Spain.

Profiled with immunoSEQ multiplex PCR; TCRdb holds only in-frame clones, not every one. The data show about 190,000 clones, with approximately 86% seen just once and 2.1% held by the top ten. The sequence derives from a man between 65 and 85 years old with active or convalescent COVID-19. The sequenced sample was peripheral blood.

The DNA of the CDR3 is TGTGCCAGCAGGAAGGCGGAAAACACCGGGGAGCTGTTTTTT. Residues: CASRKAENTGELFF. This sequence joins TRBV6-6 and TRBJ2-2; no firm D call. The V end was cut by 6 bases, the J end by 2 bases, with 10 bases between. Germline CDR1 MNHNY, CDR2 SVGAGI (reference sequence). CDR3 length equals 14 residues.